This T cell receptor (beta chain) was retrieved from a study of T cell repertoires in cytomegalovirus infection. Overall study: From public TCR beta signatures came an indication of both CMV infection and matching HLA type.

This CDR3 comprises 12 residues. Trimming stripped 0 bases from V and 9 bases from J, with 9 bases between. From germline, CDR1 is DFQATT and CDR2 SNEGSKA (reference sequence). Broader study findings: Identification of carriers of CMV plus the relevant HLA was achieved through cumulative public TCR beta family frequency. HLA-C-restricted TCR beta clonotypes specific for CMV led the ex vivo response.

This clonotype appeared a few times. The antigen is unknown. Each CDR3 protein is one row after TCRdb ran MiXCR on the reads. The profile covers roughly 630,000 distinct CDR3 sequences, with around 24% appearing a single time and roughly 8% taken by the ten largest. Sequences were obtained from CD8+ T cells from PBMCs. This chain uses TRBV20-1 with TRBJ2-1, with D uncertain. This clonotype was sampled from a human donor in good health (CMV status not recorded). Some clones in this sample may be carry-over from other donors' samples. The CDR3 DNA reads TGCAGTGCTAGAGATAGGCCAGTTGAGCAGTTCTTC. Encoded protein: CSARDRPVEQFF.